These T cell receptor beta chains were read from a single sample in a study of T-cell memory formation after mild COVID-19. TCRdb independently ran MiXCR on the 5' RACE reads; one entry per CDR3 protein. The data show about 430,000 distinct CDR3 sequences, roughly 24% seen once. The sequencing sample was made of PBMCs or a T cell subset sorted from them (not recorded which). These receptors originate from an adult woman who had mild COVID-19 (a few samples of this study predate the infection). Cell type and time point are not known. Each CDR3 is given with its conserved first and last residue. D genes are given only for firm matches. Some rows have no size entry. The others give once, few or many, or a class for an expanded clone.

D gene: -; clone size: few; V gene: TRBV7-9; J gene: TRBJ1-1; CDR3 DNA: TGTGCCAGCAGCTTAACGCAGGTTGACACTGAAGCTTTCTTT; CDR3 protein: CASSLTQVDTEAFF
D gene: TRBD1; clone size: few; V gene: TRBV3-1; J gene: TRBJ1-2; CDR3 DNA: TGTGCCAGCAGCCTTAGGACAGGGGCTGGCTACACCTTC; CDR3 protein: CASSLRTGAGYTF
D gene: -; clone size: -; V gene: TRBV4-1; J gene: TRBJ1-5; CDR3 DNA: TGCGCCAGCAGCCAAGTCGGGGCAGAGAATCAGCCCCAGCATTTT; CDR3 protein: CASSQVGAENQPQHF
D gene: -; clone size: few; V gene: TRBV5-5; J gene: TRBJ2-7; CDR3 DNA: TGTGCCAGCAGCCTGAGACAGGACGCCTACGAGCAGTACTTC; CDR3 protein: CASSLRQDAYEQYF
D gene: -; clone size: few; V gene: TRBV7-6; J gene: TRBJ2-1; CDR3 DNA: TGTGCCAGCAGCTTAGACGGGCAGGGCAATGAGCAGTTCTTC; CDR3 protein: CASSLDGQGNEQFF
D gene: -; clone size: few; V gene: TRBV5-5; J gene: TRBJ2-7; CDR3 DNA: TGTGCCAGCAGCTTGGGGCAGAGCTTCTACGAGCAGTACTTC; CDR3 protein: CASSLGQSFYEQYF
D gene: TRBD1; clone size: -; V gene: TRBV28; J gene: TRBJ2-7; CDR3 DNA: TGTGCCAGCAGGGACCGTGGGACAGGGTTCCCTGAGCAGTACTTC; CDR3 protein: CASRDRGTGFPEQYF
D gene: -; clone size: few; V gene: TRBV27; J gene: TRBJ2-7; CDR3 DNA: TGTGCCAGCAGGCCCGAGGTAGGGAAGTTCTACGAGCAGTACTTC; CDR3 protein: CASRPEVGKFYEQYF
D gene: TRBD2; clone size: -; V gene: TRBV5-1; J gene: TRBJ2-3; CDR3 DNA: TGCGCCAGCAGCTTTACTAGCGCCAGCACAGATACGCAGTATTTT; CDR3 protein: CASSFTSASTDTQYF
D gene: -; clone size: few; V gene: TRBV5-1; J gene: TRBJ1-6; CDR3 DNA: TGCGCCAGCAGCAACTCCTATAATTCACCCCTCCACTTT; CDR3 protein: CASSNSYNSPLHF
D gene: -; clone size: -; V gene: TRBV12-3/TRBV12-4; J gene: TRBJ2-1; CDR3 DNA: TGTGCCAGCAGTTTAGGACAGGCAATGGTGTTCTTC; CDR3 protein: CASSLGQAMVFF
D gene: TRBD2; clone size: -; V gene: TRBV6-1; J gene: TRBJ2-7; CDR3 DNA: TGTGCCAGCAGTACCAATCCGGGAGGGTTTGAGCAGTACTTC; CDR3 protein: CASSTNPGGFEQYF
D gene: -; clone size: -; V gene: TRBV7-3; J gene: TRBJ2-5; CDR3 DNA: TGTGCCAGCAGCTTAGTAACCGGGGCTCGGGAGACCCAGTACTTC; CDR3 protein: CASSLVTGARETQYF
D gene: -; clone size: -; V gene: TRBV5-1; J gene: TRBJ2-5; CDR3 DNA: TGCGCCAGCAGCTTGACGACAGCTAAAGAGACCCAGTACTTC; CDR3 protein: CASSLTTAKETQYF
D gene: -; clone size: -; V gene: TRBV6-5; J gene: TRBJ2-7; CDR3 DNA: TGTGCCAGCAGTCGGGGAGATGGCGACGAGCAGTACTTC; CDR3 protein: CASSRGDGDEQYF
D gene: -; clone size: -; V gene: TRBV5-4; J gene: TRBJ1-1; CDR3 DNA: TGTGCCGCCCGATTCAAGGGTGGTGAGTACACTGAAGCTTTCTTT; CDR3 protein: CAARFKGGEYTEAFF
D gene: -; clone size: -; V gene: TRBV20-1; J gene: TRBJ2-7; CDR3 DNA: TGCAGTGCTAGAGATAGTTATCTCGGATCAGACCTATACGAGCAGTACTTC; CDR3 protein: CSARDSYLGSDLYEQYF
D gene: -; clone size: -; V gene: TRBV3-1; J gene: TRBJ2-1; CDR3 DNA: TGTGCCAGCAGCCGGGCGGGGAGCTCCTACAATGAGCAGTTCTTC; CDR3 protein: CASSRAGSSYNEQFF
D gene: -; clone size: -; V gene: TRBV9; J gene: TRBJ2-1; CDR3 DNA: TGTGCCAGCAGCCCGCTGCGCGACATCCGCCCCAACAATGAGCAGTTCTTC; CDR3 protein: CASSPLRDIRPNNEQFF
D gene: -; clone size: -; V gene: TRBV24-1; J gene: TRBJ1-1; CDR3 DNA: TGTGCCACCAGCCCCCATGAGGCCGCTGAAGCTTTCTTT; CDR3 protein: CATSPHEAAEAFF
D gene: TRBD1; clone size: -; V gene: TRBV5-1; J gene: TRBJ2-7; CDR3 DNA: TGCGCCAGCAGCTCCGGACAGGGGAGCGACGAGCAGTACTTC; CDR3 protein: CASSSGQGSDEQYF
D gene: TRBD1; clone size: few; V gene: TRBV25-1; J gene: TRBJ2-7; CDR3 DNA: TGTGCCAGACCCGGAGTGGGACAGGGTACATACGAGCAGTACTTC; CDR3 protein: CARPGVGQGTYEQYF
D gene: -; clone size: few; V gene: TRBV5-1; J gene: TRBJ2-6; CDR3 DNA: TGCGCCAGCAGCAATGTGACAGGAGGGGCCAACGTCCTGACTTTC; CDR3 protein: CASSNVTGGANVLTF
D gene: TRBD1; clone size: -; V gene: TRBV7-2; J gene: TRBJ2-7; CDR3 DNA: TGTGCCAGCAGTTCCAGGGGGCCCTACGAGCAGTACTTC; CDR3 protein: CASSSRGPYEQYF
D gene: -; clone size: -; V gene: TRBV5-5; J gene: TRBJ1-2; CDR3 DNA: TGTGCCAGCAGCCCCGGGGACGGAATCTACCATTATGGCTACACCTTC; CDR3 protein: CASSPGDGIYHYGYTF
D gene: -; clone size: -; V gene: TRBV6-2/TRBV6-3; J gene: TRBJ2-7; CDR3 DNA: TGTGCCAGCAGCCCACCAGGTTCGGGTTACGAGCAGTACTTC; CDR3 protein: CASSPPGSGYEQYF
D gene: -; clone size: -; V gene: TRBV27; J gene: TRBJ1-2; CDR3 DNA: TGTGCCAGCAGCCCCTACAGGGCGGGTGGCTACACCTTC; CDR3 protein: CASSPYRAGGYTF